Shown below are 19 T cell receptor beta chains from a single sample sequenced in a study of blood T cell repertoires in COVID-19. Method: immunoSEQ multiplex PCR; TCRdb's copy keeps in-frame clones and lacks some. The repertoire includes a few hundred thousand clones, roughly 86% of them detected once, and about 0.7% sits in the top ten. Sequences were obtained from peripheral blood. The receptor set was obtained from a human donor in a cohort sampled during active COVID-19.

The J gene is TRBJ2-1, the V gene TRBV6-5, with 7 bases fitting TRBD1. From germline, CDR1 is MNHEY and CDR2 SVGAGI. J gave up 1 base and V 7 bases, and 7 bases lay outside the gene matches. The CDR3 has 15 residues. CDR3 protein: CASTDGDSSYNEQFF. As DNA, the CDR3 is TGTGCCAGCACCGACGGGGACAGTTCCTACAATGAGCAGTTCTTC.

This clone has a single count. CDR3 sequence reads: CASSARLAGGPETQYF. The CDR3 nucleotides read TGTGCCAGCAGCGCCCGACTAGCGGGAGGGCCAGAGACCCAGTACTTC. The gene calls are TRBV11-3 and TRBJ2-5; 14 nucleotides agree with TRBD2. The germline V gene has CDR1 SGHNT and CDR2 YENEEA. CDR3 length: 16 amino acids. J was trimmed by 4 bases and V by 5 bases; bases with no gene match: 6.

The chain joins TRBV27 to TRBJ2-7; TRBD1 matches at 9 bases. Unmatched junction bases numbered 10, after V lost 2 bases and J lost 2 bases. CDR3 length: 17 amino acids. From germline, CDR1 is MNHEY and CDR2 SMNVEV (reference sequence). The CDR3 spells CASSLTPPGTGTYEQYF. In DNA form, the CDR3 reads TGTGCCAGCAGTTTAACCCCCCCCGGGACAGGGACCTACGAGCAGTACTTC.

This sequence joins TRBV27 and TRBJ2-3; D possibly corresponds to TRBD2 (6 bases). Per germline, CDR1 MNHEY and CDR2 SMNVEV (reference sequence). The CDR3 length is 15 residues. Trimming shortened V by 2 bases and J by 5 bases, and 14 bases separated the two germline ends. Here the CDR3 reads CASSLGGHRGDTQYF. The DNA of the CDR3 is TGTGCCAGCAGTTTAGGAGGGCATCGGGGAGATACGCAGTATTTT.

V is TRBV18 and J is TRBJ2-7, with 9 bases identical to TRBD2. The ends lost 9 bases at V and 2 bases at J; junction bases unmatched: 5. CDR1 and CDR2 from the germline V gene are KGHSH and LQKENI. CDR3 length: 13 amino acids. This CDR3 is CASGVAGAYEQYF. In nucleotides, the CDR3 is TGTGCCAGTGGGGTAGCGGGGGCCTACGAGCAGTACTTC.

The chain couples TRBV3-1 (or the pseudogene TRBV3-2) to TRBJ2-7, with 10 bases aligning to TRBD2. Germline loops: CDR1 LGHDT, CDR2 YNNKEL (reference sequence). Germline trimming cut 0 bases from V and 0 bases from J; bases unmatched to any gene: 11. This CDR3 has 19 amino acids. The CDR3, as DNA: TGTGCCAGCAGCCAAGATTTAGGGCTAGCGGGGGTATCCTCCTACGAGCAGTACTTC. It is translated as CASSQDLGLAGVSSYEQYF.

V usage is TRBV28 and J usage is TRBJ1-2, with 7 bases lining up with TRBD1. CDR1 and CDR2 from the germline V gene are MDHEN and SYDVKM. This CDR3 region has 13 residues. The ends lost 5 bases at V and 8 bases at J; junction bases unmatched: 8. CDR3 sequence: CASSGTALGGYTF. The CDR3 nucleotides read TGTGCCAGCAGTGGGACAGCCCTCGGAGGCTACACCTTC.

The chain couples TRBV19 to TRBJ2-1, with 13 bases that match TRBD2. The CDR3 extends over 15 amino acids. CDR1 and CDR2 from the germline V gene are LNHDA and SQIVND (reference sequence). J gave up 5 bases and V 4 bases, and 2 bases lay outside the gene matches. CDR3 region: CASSRLAGGDNEQFF. The CDR3 DNA reads as TGTGCCAGTAGTAGACTAGCGGGGGGTGACAATGAGCAGTTCTTC.

The chain uses TRBV10-3 and TRBJ1-3; the D is unclear. Trimming removed 4 bases at V and 0 bases at J, with 13 bases between. Germline lookup yields CDR1 ENHRY and CDR2 SYGVKD. The length of the CDR3 is 16 residues. CDR3 in amino acids: CAISVNSQLSGNTIYF. The CDR3 DNA is TGTGCCATCAGTGTTAACAGCCAACTCTCTGGAAACACCATATATTTT.

This sequence joins TRBV27 and TRBJ1-4; TRBD1 matches 9 bases. V gave up 5 bases and J gave up 7 bases; unmatched junction bases: 8. Germline-derived CDR1 and CDR2 are MNHEY and SMNVEV (reference sequence). CDR3 length: 15 amino acids. Here the CDR3 reads CASSRTGTGFEKLFF. The CDR3 bases are TGTGCCAGCAGTCGCACCGGGACAGGGTTTGAAAAACTGTTTTTT.

This clone was observed at least ten times. The rearrangement uses TRBV6-5 and TRBJ2-7, with TRBD1 as a possible D gene (5 bases). Germline CDR1 is MNHEY and CDR2 is SVGAGI. CDR3 length: 14 residues. Trimming removed 4 bases from V and 2 bases from J, with 12 bases in between. This CDR3 is CASSSGWSAYEQYF. The CDR3 region has the DNA TGTGCCAGCAGTTCAGGGTGGAGCGCCTACGAGCAGTACTTC.

The chain combines TRBV7-9 with TRBJ1-1; D gene ambiguous. This CDR3 has 14 amino acids. Germline values: CDR1 SEHNR, CDR2 FQNEAQ (reference sequence). V was trimmed by 1 base and J by 6 bases, leaving 12 bases between them. CDR3 nucleotide sequence: TGTGCCAGCAGCTTAGTCCCAGCGGTGTCTGAAGCTTTCTTT. Translation: CASSLVPAVSEAFF.

The rearrangement links TRBV10-3 to TRBJ1-2, with TRBD1 matching 7 bases. After removal of 5 bases from V and 6 bases from J, the junction contained 6 bases not matched to a gene. Germline CDR1 and CDR2: ENHRY and SYGVKD. The CDR3 contains 13 residues. The CDR3 bases are TGTGCCATCAGTACAGGGCAGGGGGATGGCTACACCTTC. This sequence encodes CAISTGQGDGYTF.

This chain joins TRBV10-3 and TRBJ2-7; 9 nucleotides match TRBD1. This CDR3 contains 13 residues. Germline values: CDR1 ENHRY, CDR2 SYGVKD. V trimming: 6 bases; J trimming: 5 bases; junction bases outside the gene matches: 5. The CDR3, as DNA: TGTGCCATCAGACCGGGACAGGGCCACGAGCAGTACTTC. Translation: CAIRPGQGHEQYF.

V and J are TRBV7-9 and TRBJ1-2; D gene uncertain. CDR1 and CDR2 (germline): SEHNR, FQNEAQ (reference sequence). This CDR3 comprises 14 residues. Trimming stripped 0 bases from V and 8 bases from J, with 13 bases between. The CDR3: CASSLALRESGYTF. In nucleotides, the CDR3 is TGTGCCAGCAGCTTAGCGCTGAGGGAGAGCGGCTACACCTTC.

This chain links TRBV28 with TRBJ1-4; 10 nucleotides align to TRBD1. CDR1 and CDR2 from the germline V gene are MDHEN and SYDVKM. The CDR3 contains 17 residues. V gave up 3 bases and J gave up 8 bases; unmatched junction bases: 12. The CDR3 spells CASSFLSTGGAWEKLFF. In DNA form, the CDR3 reads TGTGCCAGCAGTTTCCTTTCGACAGGGGGCGCTTGGGAAAAACTGTTTTTT.

The chain combines TRBV7-9 with TRBJ1-1; D gene unclear. This CDR3 region has 15 residues. CDR1 SEHNR and CDR2 FQNEAQ come from the germline V gene (reference sequence). V lost 3 bases and J lost 0, with 11 bases in between. The CDR3, as DNA: TGTGCCAGCAGCTTTTTCGGGGTGATGAACACTGAAGCTTTCTTT. The encoded protein is CASSFFGVMNTEAFF.

This sequence joins TRBV7-6 and TRBJ1-6, with TRBD1 matching 7 bases. Germline V gene sequence: CDR1 SGHVS, CDR2 FNYEAQ. The CDR3 totals 14 residues. V was clipped by 3 bases and J by 14 bases; unmatched bases: 10. This CDR3 reads CASSFGQADRALHF. The CDR3 region has the DNA TGTGCCAGCAGCTTCGGACAGGCAGATAGGGCCCTCCACTTT.

The chain has TRBV7-2 and TRBJ1-2; TRBD1 is a possible D gene (6 bases). CDR3 length: 17 amino acids. CDR1 is SGHTA and CDR2 is FQGNSA in the germline V gene. V dropped 1 base and J dropped 0 bases, with 15 bases sitting between them. CDR3 protein: CASSLVEGTPANYGYTF. As DNA, the CDR3 is TGTGCCAGCAGCTTAGTCGAAGGGACACCAGCTAACTATGGCTACACCTTC.